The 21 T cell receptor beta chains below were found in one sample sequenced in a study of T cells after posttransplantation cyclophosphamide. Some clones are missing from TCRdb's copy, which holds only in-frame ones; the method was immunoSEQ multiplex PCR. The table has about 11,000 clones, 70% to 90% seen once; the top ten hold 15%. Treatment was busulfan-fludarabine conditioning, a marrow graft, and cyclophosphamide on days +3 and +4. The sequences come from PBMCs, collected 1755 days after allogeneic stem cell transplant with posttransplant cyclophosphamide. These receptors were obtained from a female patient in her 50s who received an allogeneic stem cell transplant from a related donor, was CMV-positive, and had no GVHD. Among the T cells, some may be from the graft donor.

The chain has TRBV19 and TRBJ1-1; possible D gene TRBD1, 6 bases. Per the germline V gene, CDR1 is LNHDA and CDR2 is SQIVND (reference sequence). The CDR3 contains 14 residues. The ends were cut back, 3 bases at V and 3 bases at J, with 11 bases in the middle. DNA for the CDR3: TGTGCCAGTAGTATGCAGGGGCGGGACACTGAAGCTTTCTTT. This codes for CASSMQGRDTEAFF.

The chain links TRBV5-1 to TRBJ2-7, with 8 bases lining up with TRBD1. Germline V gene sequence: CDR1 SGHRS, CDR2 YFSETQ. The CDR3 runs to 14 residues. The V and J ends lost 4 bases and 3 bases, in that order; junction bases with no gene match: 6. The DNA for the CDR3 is TGCGCCAGCAGCCCTCGGGACAGGAGCTACGAGCAGTACTTC. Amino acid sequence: CASSPRDRSYEQYF.

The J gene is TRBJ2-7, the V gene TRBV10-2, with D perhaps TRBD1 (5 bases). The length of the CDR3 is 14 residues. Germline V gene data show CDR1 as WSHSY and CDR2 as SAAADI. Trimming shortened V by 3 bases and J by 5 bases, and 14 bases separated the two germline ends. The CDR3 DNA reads TGCGCCAGCAGTGAACAGGCCCAGATCAACGAGCAGTACTTC. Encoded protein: CASSEQAQINEQYF.

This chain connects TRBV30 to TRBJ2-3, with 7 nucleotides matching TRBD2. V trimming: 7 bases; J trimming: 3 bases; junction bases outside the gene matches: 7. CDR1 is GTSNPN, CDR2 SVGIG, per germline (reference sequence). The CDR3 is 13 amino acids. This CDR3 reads CALGTGGTDTQYF. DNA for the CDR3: TGTGCCTTGGGGACGGGAGGAACAGATACGCAGTATTTT. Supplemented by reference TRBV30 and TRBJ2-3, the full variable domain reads SQTIHQWPATLVQPVGSPLSLECTVEGTSNPNLYWYRQAAGRGLQLLFYSVGIGQISSEVPQNLSASRPQDRQFILSSKKLLLSDSGFYLCALGTGGTDTQYFGPGTRLTVL.

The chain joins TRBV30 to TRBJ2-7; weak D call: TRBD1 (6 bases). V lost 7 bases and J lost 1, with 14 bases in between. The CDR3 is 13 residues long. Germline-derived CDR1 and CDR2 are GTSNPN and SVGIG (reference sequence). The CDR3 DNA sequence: TGTGCCTACGCCCCAGGGGTTTCCTACGAGCAGTACTTC. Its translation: CAYAPGVSYEQYF.

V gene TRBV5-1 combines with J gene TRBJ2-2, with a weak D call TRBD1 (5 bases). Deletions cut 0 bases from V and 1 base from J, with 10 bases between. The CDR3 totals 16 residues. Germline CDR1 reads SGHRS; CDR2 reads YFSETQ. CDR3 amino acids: CASSLEAGMNTGELFF. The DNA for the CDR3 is TGCGCCAGCAGCTTGGAGGCAGGGATGAACACCGGGGAGCTGTTTTTT.

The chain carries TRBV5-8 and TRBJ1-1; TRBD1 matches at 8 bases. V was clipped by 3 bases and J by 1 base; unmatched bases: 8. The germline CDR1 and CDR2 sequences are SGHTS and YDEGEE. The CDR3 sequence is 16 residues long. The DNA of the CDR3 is TGTGCCAGCAGCTACCAAACCGGGACAGGGAACACTGAAGCTTTCTTT. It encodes CASSYQTGTGNTEAFF.

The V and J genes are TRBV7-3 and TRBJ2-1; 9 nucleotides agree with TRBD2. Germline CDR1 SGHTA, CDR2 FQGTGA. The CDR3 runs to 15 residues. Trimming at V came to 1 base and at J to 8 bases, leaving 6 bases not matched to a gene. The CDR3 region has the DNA TGTGCCAGCAGCTTAAGGCTAGCGGGAAGCGATGAGCAGTTCTTC. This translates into CASSLRLAGSDEQFF.

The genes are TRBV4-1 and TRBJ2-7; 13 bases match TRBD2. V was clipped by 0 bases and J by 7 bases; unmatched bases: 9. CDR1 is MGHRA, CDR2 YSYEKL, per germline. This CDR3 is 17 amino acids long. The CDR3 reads CASSQESRGLAGLEQYF. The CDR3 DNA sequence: TGCGCCAGCAGCCAAGAAAGCCGGGGACTAGCGGGATTAGAGCAGTACTTC.

CDR3: CASSLDTYNEQFF. DNA for the CDR3: TGTGCCAGCAGCTTAGACACCTACAATGAGCAGTTCTTC. This sequence joins TRBV7-7 and TRBJ2-1, with D hard to call. Trimming removed 1 base at V and 2 bases at J, with 3 bases between. The CDR3 totals 13 residues. The germline CDR1 and CDR2 sequences are SSHAT and FNYEAQ (reference sequence).

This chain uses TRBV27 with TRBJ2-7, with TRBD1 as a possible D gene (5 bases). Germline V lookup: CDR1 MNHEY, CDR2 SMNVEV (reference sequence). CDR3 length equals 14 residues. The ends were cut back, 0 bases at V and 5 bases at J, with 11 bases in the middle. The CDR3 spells CASSLSTGYHEQYF. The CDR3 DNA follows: TGTGCCAGCAGTTTATCAACAGGTTACCACGAGCAGTACTTC.

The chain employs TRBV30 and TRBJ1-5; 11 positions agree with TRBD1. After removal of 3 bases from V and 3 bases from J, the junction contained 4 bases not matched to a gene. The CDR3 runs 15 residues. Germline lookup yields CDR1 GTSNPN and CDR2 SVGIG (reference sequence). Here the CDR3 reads CAWRDRGRDNQPQHF. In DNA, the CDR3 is TGTGCCTGGAGGGACAGGGGGCGAGACAATCAGCCCCAGCATTTT.

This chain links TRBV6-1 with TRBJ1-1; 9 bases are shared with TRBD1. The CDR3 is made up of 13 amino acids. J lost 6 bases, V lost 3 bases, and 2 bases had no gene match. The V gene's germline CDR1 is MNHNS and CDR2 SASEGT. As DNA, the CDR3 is TGTGCCAGCAGTGAGGACAGGGGCGCTGAAGCTTTCTTT. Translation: CASSEDRGAEAFF.

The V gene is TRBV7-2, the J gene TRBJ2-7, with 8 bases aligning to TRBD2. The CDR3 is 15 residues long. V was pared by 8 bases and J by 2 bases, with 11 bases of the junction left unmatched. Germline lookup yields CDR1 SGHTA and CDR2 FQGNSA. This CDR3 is CASGAFGGGTYEQYF. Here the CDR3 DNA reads TGTGCCAGCGGCGCCTTCGGGGGGGGGACCTACGAGCAGTACTTC.

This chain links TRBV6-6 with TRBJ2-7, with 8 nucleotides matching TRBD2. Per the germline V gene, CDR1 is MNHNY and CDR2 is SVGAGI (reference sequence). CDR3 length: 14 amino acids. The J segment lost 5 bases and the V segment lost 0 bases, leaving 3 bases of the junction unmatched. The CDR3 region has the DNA TGTGCCAGCAGTTACTCCGGGGGGGTCCACGAGCAGTACTTC. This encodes CASSYSGGVHEQYF.

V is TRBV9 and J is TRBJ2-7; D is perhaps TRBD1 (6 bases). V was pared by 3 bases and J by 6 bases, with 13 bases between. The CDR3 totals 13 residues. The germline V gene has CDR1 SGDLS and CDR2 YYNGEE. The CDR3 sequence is CASSARQVSEQYF. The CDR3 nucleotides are TGTGCCAGCAGCGCCCGACAGGTATCCGAGCAGTACTTC.

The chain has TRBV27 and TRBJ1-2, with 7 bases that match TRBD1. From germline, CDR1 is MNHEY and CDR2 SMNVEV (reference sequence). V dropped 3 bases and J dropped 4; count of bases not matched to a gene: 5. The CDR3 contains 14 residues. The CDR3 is CASSFIRGAYGYTF. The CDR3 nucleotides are TGTGCCAGCAGTTTCATCAGGGGGGCCTATGGCTACACCTTC.

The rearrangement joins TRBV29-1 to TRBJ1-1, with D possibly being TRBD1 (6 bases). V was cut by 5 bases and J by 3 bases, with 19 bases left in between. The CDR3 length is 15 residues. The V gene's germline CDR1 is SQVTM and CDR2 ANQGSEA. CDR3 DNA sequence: TGCAGCGTTATTTACGGACCGGACAGATACACTGAAGCTTTCTTT. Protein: CSVIYGPDRYTEAFF. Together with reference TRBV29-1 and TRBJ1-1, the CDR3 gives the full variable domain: SAVISQKPSRDICQRGTSLTIQCQVDSQVTMMFWYRQQPGQSLTLIATANQGSEATYESGFVIDKFPISRPNLTFSTLTVSNMSPEDSSIYLCSVIYGPDRYTEAFFGQGTRLTVV.

CDR3: CASSPGGLRSGAFF. The CDR3 DNA reads as TGTGCCAGCAGTCCAGGGGGTCTGAGGTCGGGAGCTTTCTTT. The chain recombines TRBV27 with TRBJ1-1; 7 bases align to TRBD1. Trimming removed 5 bases from V and 10 bases from J; junction bases left unmatched: 13. The CDR3 loop spans 14 amino acids. The germline gives CDR1 MNHEY, CDR2 SMNVEV (reference sequence).

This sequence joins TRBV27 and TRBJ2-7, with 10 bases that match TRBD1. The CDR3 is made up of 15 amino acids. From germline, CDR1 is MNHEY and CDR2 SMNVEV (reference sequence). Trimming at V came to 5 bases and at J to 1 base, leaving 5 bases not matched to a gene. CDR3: CASSGGQGISYEQYF. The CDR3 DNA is TGTGCCAGCAGTGGGGGACAGGGGATTTCCTACGAGCAGTACTTC.

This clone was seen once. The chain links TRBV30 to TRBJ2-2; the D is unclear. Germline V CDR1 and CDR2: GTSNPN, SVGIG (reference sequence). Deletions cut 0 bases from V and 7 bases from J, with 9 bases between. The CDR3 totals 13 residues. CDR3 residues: CAWSVQTGGELFF. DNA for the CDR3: TGTGCCTGGAGTGTACAGACCGGCGGGGAGCTGTTTTTT.